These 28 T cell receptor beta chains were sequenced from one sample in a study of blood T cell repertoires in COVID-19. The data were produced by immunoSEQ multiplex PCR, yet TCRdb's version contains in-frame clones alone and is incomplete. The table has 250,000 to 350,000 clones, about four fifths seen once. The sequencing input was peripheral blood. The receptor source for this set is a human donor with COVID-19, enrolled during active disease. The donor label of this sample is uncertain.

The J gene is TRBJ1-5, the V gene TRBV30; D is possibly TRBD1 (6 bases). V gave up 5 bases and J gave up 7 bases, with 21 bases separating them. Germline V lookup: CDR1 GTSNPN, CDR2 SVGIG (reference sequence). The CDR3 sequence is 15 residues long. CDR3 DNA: TGTGCCTGGGAGAGGTCAGGGGTTAGGGGGCAGCCCCAGCATTTT. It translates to CAWERSGVRGQPQHF.

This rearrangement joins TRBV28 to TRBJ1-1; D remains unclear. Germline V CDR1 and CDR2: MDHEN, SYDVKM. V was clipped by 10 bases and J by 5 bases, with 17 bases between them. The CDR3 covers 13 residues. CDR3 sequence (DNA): TGTGCCACCGAGGACTCCGGTCGGACTGAAGCTTTCTTT. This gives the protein CATEDSGRTEAFF.

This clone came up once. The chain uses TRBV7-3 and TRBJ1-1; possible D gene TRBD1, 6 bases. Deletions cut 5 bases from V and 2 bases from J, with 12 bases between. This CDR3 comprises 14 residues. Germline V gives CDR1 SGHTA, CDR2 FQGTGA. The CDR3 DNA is TGTGCCAGCAGCCCAGGGGAGGGTAACACTGAAGCTTTCTTT. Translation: CASSPGEGNTEAFF.

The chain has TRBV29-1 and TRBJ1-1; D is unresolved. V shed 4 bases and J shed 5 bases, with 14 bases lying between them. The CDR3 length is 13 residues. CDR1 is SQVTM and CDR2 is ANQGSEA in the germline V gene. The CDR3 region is CSVVRLPRTEAFF. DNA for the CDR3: TGCAGCGTTGTTCGGCTTCCGAGGACTGAAGCTTTCTTT.

The CDR3 DNA reads as TGTGCCAGCAAATGGGCCAGCTCCTACGAGCAGTACTTC. This encodes CASKWASSYEQYF. The chain employs TRBV6-5 and TRBJ2-7; no clear D gene. Trimming cost V 7 bases and J 0 bases, with 10 bases left between them. This CDR3 region has 13 residues. In germline, CDR1 is MNHEY, CDR2 SVGAGI.

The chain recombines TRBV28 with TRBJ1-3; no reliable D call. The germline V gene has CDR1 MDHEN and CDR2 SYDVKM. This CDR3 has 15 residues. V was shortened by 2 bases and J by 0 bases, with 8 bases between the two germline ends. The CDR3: CASSLGGLSGNTIYF. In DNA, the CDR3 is TGTGCCAGCAGTTTAGGAGGGCTCTCTGGAAACACCATATATTTT.

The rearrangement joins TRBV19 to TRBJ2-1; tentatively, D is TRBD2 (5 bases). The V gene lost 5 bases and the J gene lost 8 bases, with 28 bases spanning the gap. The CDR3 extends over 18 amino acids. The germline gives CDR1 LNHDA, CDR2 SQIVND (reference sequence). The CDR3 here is CASSVSLIARAVPHEQFF. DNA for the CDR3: TGTGCCAGTAGTGTTTCCCTAATAGCGCGAGCCGTCCCCCATGAGCAGTTCTTC.

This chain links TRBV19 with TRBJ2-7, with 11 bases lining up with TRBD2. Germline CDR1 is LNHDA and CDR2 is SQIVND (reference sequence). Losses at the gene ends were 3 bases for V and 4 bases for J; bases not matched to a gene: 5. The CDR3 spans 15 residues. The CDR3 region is CASSISGTSGYEQYF. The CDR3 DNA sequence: TGTGCCAGTAGTATCTCCGGGACTAGCGGATACGAGCAGTACTTC.

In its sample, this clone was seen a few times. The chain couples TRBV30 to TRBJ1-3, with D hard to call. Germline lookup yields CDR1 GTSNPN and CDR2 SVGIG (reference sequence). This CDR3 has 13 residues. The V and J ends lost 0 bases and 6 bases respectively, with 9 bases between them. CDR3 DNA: TGTGCCTGGAGTGTGAACTCCCCAAACACCATATATTTT. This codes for CAWSVNSPNTIYF.

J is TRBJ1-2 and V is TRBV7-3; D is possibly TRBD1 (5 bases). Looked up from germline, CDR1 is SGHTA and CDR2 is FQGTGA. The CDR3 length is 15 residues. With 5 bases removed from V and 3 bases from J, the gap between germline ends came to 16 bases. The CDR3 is CASSPRAREDYGYTF. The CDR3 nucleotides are TGTGCCAGCAGCCCCCGGGCCAGGGAGGACTATGGCTACACCTTC.

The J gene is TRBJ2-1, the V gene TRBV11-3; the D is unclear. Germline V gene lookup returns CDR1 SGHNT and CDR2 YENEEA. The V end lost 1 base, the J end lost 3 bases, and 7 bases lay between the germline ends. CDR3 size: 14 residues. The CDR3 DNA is TGTGCCAGCAGCTTAGGGGCTAACTACAATGAGCAGTTCTTC. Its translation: CASSLGANYNEQFF.

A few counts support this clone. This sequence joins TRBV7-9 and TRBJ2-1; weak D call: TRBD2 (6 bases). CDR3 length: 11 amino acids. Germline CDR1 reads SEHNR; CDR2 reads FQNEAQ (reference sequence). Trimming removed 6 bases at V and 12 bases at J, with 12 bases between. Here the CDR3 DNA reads TGTGCCAGCAGGGCCCCACTAGCGCAGTTCTTC. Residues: CASRAPLAQFF. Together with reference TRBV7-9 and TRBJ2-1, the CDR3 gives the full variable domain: DTGVSQNPRHKITKRGQNVTFRCDPISEHNRLYWYRQTLGQGPEFLTYFQNEAQLEKSRLLSDRFSAERPKGSFSTLEIQRTEQGDSAMYLCASRAPLAQFFGPGTRLTVL.

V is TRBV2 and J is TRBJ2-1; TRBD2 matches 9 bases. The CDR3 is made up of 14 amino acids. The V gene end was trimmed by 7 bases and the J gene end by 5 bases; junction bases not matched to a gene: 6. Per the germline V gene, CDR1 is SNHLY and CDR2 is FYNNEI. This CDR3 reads CASTGGRANNEQFF. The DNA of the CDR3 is TGTGCCAGCACTGGCGGGAGGGCCAACAATGAGCAGTTCTTC.

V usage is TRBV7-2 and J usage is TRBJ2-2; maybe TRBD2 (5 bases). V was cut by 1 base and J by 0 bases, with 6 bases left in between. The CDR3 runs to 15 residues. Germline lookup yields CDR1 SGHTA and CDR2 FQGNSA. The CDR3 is CASSLVGANTGELFF. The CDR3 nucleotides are TGTGCCAGCAGCTTAGTCGGGGCGAACACCGGGGAGCTGTTTTTT.

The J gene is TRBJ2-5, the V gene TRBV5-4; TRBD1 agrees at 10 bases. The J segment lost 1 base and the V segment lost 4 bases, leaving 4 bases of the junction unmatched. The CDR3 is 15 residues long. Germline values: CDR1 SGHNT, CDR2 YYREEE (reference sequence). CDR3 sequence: CASSGRTGGQETQYF. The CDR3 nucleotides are TGTGCCAGCAGCGGACGGACAGGGGGCCAAGAGACCCAGTACTTC.

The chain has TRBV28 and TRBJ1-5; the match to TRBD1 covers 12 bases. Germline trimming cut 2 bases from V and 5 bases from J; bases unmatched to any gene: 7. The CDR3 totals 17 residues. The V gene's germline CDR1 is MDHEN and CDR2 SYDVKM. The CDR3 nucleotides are TGTGCCAGCAGTTTACCCCGGGACAGGGGGCCTGATCAGCCCCAGCATTTT. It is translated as CASSLPRDRGPDQPQHF.

CDR3 sequence: CASSEGQPSYNEQFF. The CDR3 DNA reads as TGTGCCAGTAGTGAAGGACAGCCCTCCTACAATGAGCAGTTCTTC. The V call is TRBV19, the J call TRBJ2-1, with D possibly matching TRBD1 (6 bases). Between the trimmed V and J ends, which lost 5 bases and 0 bases, there was a span of 11 bases. Germline V CDR1 and CDR2: LNHDA, SQIVND (reference sequence). This CDR3 is 15 amino acids long.

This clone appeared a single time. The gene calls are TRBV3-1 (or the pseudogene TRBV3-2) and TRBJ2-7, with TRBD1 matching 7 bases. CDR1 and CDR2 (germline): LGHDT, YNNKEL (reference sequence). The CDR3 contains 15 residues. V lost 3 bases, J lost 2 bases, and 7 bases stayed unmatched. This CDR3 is CASSHGTAHPYEQYF. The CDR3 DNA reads TGTGCCAGCAGCCACGGGACAGCGCACCCCTACGAGCAGTACTTC.

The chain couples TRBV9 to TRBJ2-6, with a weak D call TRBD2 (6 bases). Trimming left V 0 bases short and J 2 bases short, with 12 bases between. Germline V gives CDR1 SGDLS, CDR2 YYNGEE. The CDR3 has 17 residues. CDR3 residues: CASSVGSWGAGANVLTF. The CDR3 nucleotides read TGTGCCAGCAGCGTAGGTAGTTGGGGGGCTGGGGCCAACGTCCTGACTTTC.

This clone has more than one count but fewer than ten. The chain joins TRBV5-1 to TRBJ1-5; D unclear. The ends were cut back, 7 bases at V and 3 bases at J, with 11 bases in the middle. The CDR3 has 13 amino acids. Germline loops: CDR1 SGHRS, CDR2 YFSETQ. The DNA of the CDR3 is TGCGCCAGCCGCGTGGGAGTCAATCAGCCCCAGCATTTT. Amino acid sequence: CASRVGVNQPQHF.

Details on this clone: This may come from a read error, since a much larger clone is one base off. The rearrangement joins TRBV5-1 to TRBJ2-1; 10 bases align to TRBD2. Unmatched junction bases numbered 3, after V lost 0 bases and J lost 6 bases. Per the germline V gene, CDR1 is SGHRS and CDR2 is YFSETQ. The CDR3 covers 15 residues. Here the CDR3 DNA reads TGCGCCAGCAGCTTGGGGCTAGCGGGAGTCAATGAGCAGTTCTTC. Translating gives CASSLGLAGVNEQFF.

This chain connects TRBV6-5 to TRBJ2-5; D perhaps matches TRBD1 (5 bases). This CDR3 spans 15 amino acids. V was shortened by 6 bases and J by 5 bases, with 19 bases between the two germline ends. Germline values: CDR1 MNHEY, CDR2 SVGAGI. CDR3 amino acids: CASSALGEFGETQYF. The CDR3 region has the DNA TGTGCCAGCAGCGCGTTAGGGGAATTTGGCGAGACCCAGTACTTC.

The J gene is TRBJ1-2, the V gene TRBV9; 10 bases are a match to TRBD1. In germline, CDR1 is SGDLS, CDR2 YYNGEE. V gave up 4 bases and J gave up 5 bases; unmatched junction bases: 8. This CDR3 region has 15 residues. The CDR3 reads CASSPGTGEWYGYTF. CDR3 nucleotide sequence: TGTGCCAGCAGCCCCGGGACAGGGGAGTGGTATGGCTACACCTTC.

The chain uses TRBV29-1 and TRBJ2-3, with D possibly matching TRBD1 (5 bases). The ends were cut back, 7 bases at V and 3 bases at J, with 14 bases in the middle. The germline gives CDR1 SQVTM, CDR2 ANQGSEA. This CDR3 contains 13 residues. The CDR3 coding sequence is TGCAGCGGTAGGGTCAGGGTTACAGATACGCAGTATTTT. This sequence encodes CSGRVRVTDTQYF.

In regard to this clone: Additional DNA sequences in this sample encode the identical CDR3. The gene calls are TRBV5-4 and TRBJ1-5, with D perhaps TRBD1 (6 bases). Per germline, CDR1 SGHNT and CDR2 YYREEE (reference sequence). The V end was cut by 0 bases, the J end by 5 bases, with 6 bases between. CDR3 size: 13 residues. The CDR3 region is CASSLDRDQPQHF. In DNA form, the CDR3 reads TGTGCCAGCAGCTTGGACAGGGATCAGCCCCAGCATTTT.

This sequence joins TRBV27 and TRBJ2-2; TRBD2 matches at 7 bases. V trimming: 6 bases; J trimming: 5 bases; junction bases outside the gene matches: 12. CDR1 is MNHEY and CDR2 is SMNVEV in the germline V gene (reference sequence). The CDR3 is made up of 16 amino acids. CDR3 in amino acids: CASSLGHGRPTGELFF. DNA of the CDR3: TGTGCCAGCAGCCTGGGTCACGGGAGGCCGACCGGGGAGCTGTTTTTT.

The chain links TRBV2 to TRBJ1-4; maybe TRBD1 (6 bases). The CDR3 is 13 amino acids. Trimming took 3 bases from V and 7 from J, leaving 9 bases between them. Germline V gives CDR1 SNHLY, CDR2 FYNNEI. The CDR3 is CASSETGPEKLFF. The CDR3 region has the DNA TGTGCCAGCAGTGAGACAGGTCCTGAAAAACTGTTTTTT.

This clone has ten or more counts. CDR3 nucleotide sequence: TGCGCCAGCAGCTTGGAGGGACTGGAATACAATGAGCAGTTCTTC. Translation: CASSLEGLEYNEQFF. V gene TRBV5-1 combines with J gene TRBJ2-1; the D gene is possibly TRBD2 (6 bases). V shed 0 bases and J shed 4 bases, with 11 bases lying between them. The CDR3 is 15 amino acids. The germline CDR1 and CDR2 sequences are SGHRS and YFSETQ.